The rows below give T cell receptor beta chains drawn from one sample of a study of beta chain features in type 1 diabetes. Repertoires were generated with immunoSEQ multiplex PCR, while TCRdb's copy carries only in-frame clones and drops some. The profile covers about 700,000 clones, with about an eighth appearing a single time and 0.022% taken by the ten largest. The sample comprised naive CD4+ T cells from blood. These receptors all come from a man younger than 35 with type 1 diabetes. Each CDR3 is given with its conserved first and last residue.

CDR3 protein: CASLPSGAWGDTQYF; J gene: TRBJ2-3; V gene: TRBV6-1
CDR3 protein: CASSPGTRGTDTQYF; J gene: TRBJ2-3; V gene: TRBV11-3
CDR3 protein: CSVDRYGYTF; J gene: TRBJ1-2; V gene: TRBV29-1
CDR3 protein: CAISEPQGEQYF; J gene: TRBJ2-7; V gene: TRBV10-3
CDR3 protein: CSAIGQGRTEAFF; J gene: TRBJ1-1; V gene: TRBV29-1
CDR3 protein: CASSYSGDTQYF; J gene: TRBJ2-3; V gene: TRBV6-6
CDR3 protein: CASSSLRGWTGELFF; J gene: TRBJ2-2; V gene: TRBV6-7
CDR3 protein: CASSVQPGTDQPQHF; J gene: TRBJ1-5; V gene: TRBV9
CDR3 protein: CASSQDAASQRDEQFF; J gene: TRBJ2-1; V gene: TRBV4-1
CDR3 protein: CASSPQDDQPQHF; J gene: TRBJ1-5; V gene: TRBV18
CDR3 protein: CAWSRGQGYTEAFF; J gene: TRBJ1-1; V gene: TRBV30
CDR3 protein: CAWSVEGPQHF; J gene: TRBJ1-5; V gene: TRBV30
CDR3 protein: CSVAGIGGQPQHF; J gene: TRBJ1-5; V gene: TRBV29-1
CDR3 protein: CASSPRTANTGELFF; J gene: TRBJ2-2; V gene: TRBV14
CDR3 protein: CASNQGGAGETQYF; J gene: TRBJ2-5; V gene: TRBV2
CDR3 protein: CASSEYRGGTDTQYF; J gene: TRBJ2-3; V gene: TRBV25-1
CDR3 protein: CASSASGYNEQFF; J gene: TRBJ2-1; V gene: TRBV7-3
CDR3 protein: CASSGSQVNYGYTF; J gene: TRBJ1-2; V gene: TRBV25-1
CDR3 protein: CASARGVNTGELFF; J gene: TRBJ2-2; V gene: TRBV12-5
CDR3 protein: CAWSQVDSAFTEAFF; J gene: TRBJ1-1; V gene: TRBV30
CDR3 protein: CASGLVGLTYGYTF; J gene: TRBJ1-2; V gene: TRBV12-5
CDR3 protein: CASLPGQGASQHGYTF; J gene: TRBJ1-2; V gene: TRBV5-1
CDR3 protein: CASSPGQGGDTEAFF; J gene: TRBJ1-1; V gene: TRBV28
CDR3 protein: CASRVGGNQPQHF; J gene: TRBJ1-5; V gene: TRBV2
CDR3 protein: CASSLGGTGFPYEQYF; J gene: TRBJ2-7; V gene: TRBV7-2
CDR3 protein: CATADGGSDIQYF; J gene: TRBJ2-4; V gene: TRBV15
CDR3 protein: CATSPRQGHSPLHF; J gene: TRBJ1-6; V gene: TRBV15
CDR3 protein: CASSRALGRATEAFF; J gene: TRBJ1-1; V gene: TRBV13
CDR3 protein: CAWSVVWGTDTQYF; J gene: TRBJ2-3; V gene: TRBV30
CDR3 protein: CSVERETLNTEAFF; J gene: TRBJ1-1; V gene: TRBV29-1
CDR3 protein: CASSSTDYPWTQYF; J gene: TRBJ2-5; V gene: TRBV5-1
CDR3 protein: CASSLGGRGLAFF; J gene: TRBJ1-1; V gene: TRBV7-9
CDR3 protein: CASSLGGGSSSYNEQFF; J gene: TRBJ2-1; V gene: TRBV7-8
CDR3 protein: CASSQDRDSLFNYGYTF; J gene: TRBJ1-2; V gene: TRBV18
CDR3 protein: CASSLLMGNTEAFF; J gene: TRBJ1-1; V gene: TRBV7-2
CDR3 protein: CASSQDRGQETQYF; J gene: TRBJ2-5; V gene: TRBV4-1
CDR3 protein: CASSLGKGYGYTF; J gene: TRBJ1-2; V gene: TRBV13
CDR3 protein: CASSLEGGGNTIYF; J gene: TRBJ1-3; V gene: TRBV7-9
CDR3 protein: CAWRGTGNEKLFF; J gene: TRBJ1-4; V gene: TRBV30
CDR3 protein: CASSLEGGNTEAFF; J gene: TRBJ1-1; V gene: TRBV5-6
CDR3 protein: CAISEPTAGDTQYF; J gene: TRBJ2-3; V gene: TRBV10-3
CDR3 protein: CAWSVQGIFVGYTF; J gene: TRBJ1-2; V gene: TRBV30
CDR3 protein: CASSLVIAGVKDEQFF; J gene: TRBJ2-1; V gene: TRBV7-9
CDR3 protein: CASSLMGRGEETQYF; J gene: TRBJ2-5; V gene: TRBV5-1
CDR3 protein: CASSSGGGPPGSEQYF; J gene: TRBJ2-7; V gene: TRBV28
CDR3 protein: CAWRGTGGSYNSPLHF; J gene: TRBJ1-6; V gene: TRBV30
CDR3 protein: CSVAGPSGDSTDTQYF; J gene: TRBJ2-3; V gene: TRBV29-1
CDR3 protein: CASSSGQRNQPQHF; J gene: TRBJ1-5; V gene: TRBV28
CDR3 protein: CASSSTGILAKNIQYF; J gene: TRBJ2-4; V gene: TRBV5-6
CDR3 protein: CASSQDQVTAASGGYTF; J gene: TRBJ1-2; V gene: TRBV4-1
CDR3 protein: CAISDGNQPQHF; J gene: TRBJ1-5; V gene: TRBV10-3
CDR3 protein: CASSPAGVGKNIQYF; J gene: TRBJ2-4; V gene: TRBV7-2
CDR3 protein: CASRDSSYEQYF; J gene: TRBJ2-7; V gene: TRBV6-5